This T cell receptor (beta chain) emerged from a study of cytomegalovirus exposure and HLA in healthy donors. Study results and limitations: The study put some 150 TCR beta chains on its list as cytomegalovirus-associated. Most subjects had HLA-A and HLA-B alleles reportedly predicted accurately by TCR beta sequences. It is likely that the observed cluster of highly shared sequence variants was a sequencing artifact. Later analysis associated a missense DCLRE1C variant with TCR beta V- and J-gene trimming.

V gave up 4 bases and J gave up 4 bases; unmatched junction bases: 2. CDR1 SGHNT and CDR2 YENEEA come from the germline V gene. The CDR3 sequence is 14 residues long. Points on this clone: The antigen remains undetermined.

60 Vbeta and 13 Jbeta primers were used in PCR. Method: immunoSEQ multiplex PCR; TCRdb's copy keeps in-frame clones and lacks some. The sample consists of fewer than 60,000 clones, approximately 84% of them appearing once. The material sequenced was PBMCs. The rearrangement links TRBV11-3 to TRBJ2-2, with 8 bases lining up with TRBD1. This sequence was found in a man between 50 and 59 years old in good health and CMV-seronegative. The CDR3 DNA reads TGTGCCAGCAGCTGGACAGGGTCCACCGGGGAGCTGTTTTTT. Its translation: CASSWTGSTGELFF.